One T cell receptor (beta chain) is described in this entry. The specificity of this receptor is unknown. No per-base quality is available; no much larger clone lies one base away. These data originate in a study of T cell responses to AZD1222 COVID-19 vaccine (dated by TCRdb to about 2021). General notes on the study: TCR sequencing covered some 250 trial participants: 207 given two doses of AZD1222 and 26 given two doses of MenACWY control vaccine. Trial participants were enrolled by age into subgroups of 18-55, 56-69 and 70-plus years, and around 150, 28 and 57 TCR-sequenced participants, respectively, were included in these subgroups.

Study-wide conclusions, independent of this receptor: Nearly half of unique spike-specific TCRs reportedly recognized epitopes outside regions mutated in the B.1.351 and B.1.1.7 variants. Most participants were white British and females outnumbered males, and the authors suggested that clonal diversity may have been underestimated. In the small 56-69-year group, the increase in depth fell short of significance, most likely because of low power. The whole spike protein was spanned by vaccine-associated CD4 TCRs, and dominant responses were seen in regions 160-218 and 743-854. After two AZD1222 doses, both the breadth and the depth of spike-specific TCRs were significantly higher than at day 0 and than in MenACWY recipients. Because no day 14 peak-response samples were available, the repertoires could be characterized only after the peak T cell response. Only five to seven AZD1222 recipients were SARS-CoV-2 seropositive at baseline, limiting conclusions about previously exposed vaccinees.

The CDR3 regions of human TCRbeta chains were analyzed by immunosequencing. In the authors' own workflow: TCRs in the repertoires were matched against a reference library of SARS-CoV-2-specific TCRs that had been generated with the MIRA antigen-specificity platform. Breadth was defined as the fraction of unique TCRs that were SARS-CoV-2-associated, and depth was defined as the fraction of total T cells that were SARS-CoV-2-associated. Using the MIRA data, each spike-specific TCR was assigned both to the spike region to which the TCR was reactive and to a CD4 or CD8 class. Log10-transformed breadth and depth values were compared by one-way ANOVA with Sidak's multiple comparisons tests. This immuneACCESS table, as held by TCRdb, lists in-frame sequences with V and J called but not all clones. Of the missing ones, under half trace to an unresolved V gene in checked studies; the others have no known cause. For V, J and clone size, that table is used; D and trimming come from the DNA. The sample includes some 110,000 clones, with around 83% observed a single time. The ten most abundant clones make up 17% of the sample.

The CDR3 starts with the cysteine, ends with the phenylalanine, and has 15 residues. CDR3 DNA is the only sequence kept; it has 45 bases, read in frame from the first base. At the junction V is shortened by 1 base and J by 6 bases; bases outside the gene matches: 7. The germline V gene sets CDR1 to SGHTA and CDR2 to FQGNSA. What this sample's time point label stands for: about 28 days (+/-7) after the second vaccine dose. Because spike-specific TCR depth and breadth did not differ between the two schedules, AZD1222 recipients who got a second dose at roughly 4 weeks were pooled with those who got a second dose at roughly 12 weeks. Vaccinee samples were obtained from the UK trials COV001 and COV002, which included a single-blind randomized controlled phase 2/3 trial of AZD1222 (ChAdOx1 nCoV-19) in healthy adults. For TCRbeta chain sequencing, PBMC samples from trial participants were taken at day 0 and at day 28 after the second dose.

The sample here was peripheral blood, taken 28 days after the second AZD1222 dose. This TCR came from an adult who received the AZD1222 COVID-19 vaccine. The rearrangement combines TRBV7-2 with TRBJ2-5; the junction holds 8 bases that match TRBD1. CDR3 region: CASSLVADREKTQYF. The nucleotides are TGTGCCAGCAGCTTAGTTGCGGACAGGGAAAAGACCCAGTACTTC.